This T cell receptor beta chain was captured by sequencing in a study of cytotoxic CD8 clonotypes in ibrutinib-treated CLL. Study as a whole: The patients comprised approximately 11 relapsed/refractory and 15 treatment-naive cases, around 17 IGHV unmutated. Among responders, roughly 25 were partial and 2 complete; after median around 68 months, approximately 15 stayed remitted and about 12 progressed. Study observations and caveats: Age-matched healthy donor levels were exceeded by baseline clonality, which tracked circulating CD8+ T-cell counts.

Per the germline V gene, CDR1 is SGHRS and CDR2 is YFSETQ. V shed 0 bases and J 0 bases; nucleotides not matched to a gene: 0. The CDR3 has 14 residues. Note on this clone: The antigen remains unidentified.

Generated by immunoSEQ multiplex PCR, the TCRdb table keeps only in-frame clones and is missing some. The sample shows 190,000 or so clones, 72% of them seen only once. This chain uses TRBV5-1 with TRBJ2-7, with 7 bases matching TRBD2. This TCR derives from a human donor with chronic lymphocytic leukemia. This sample comprised PBMCs, obtained after 24 months of ibrutinib treatment. The CDR3 is CASSLGGSSYEQYF. CDR3 DNA: TGCGCCAGCAGCTTGGGCGGGAGCTCCTACGAGCAGTACTTC.